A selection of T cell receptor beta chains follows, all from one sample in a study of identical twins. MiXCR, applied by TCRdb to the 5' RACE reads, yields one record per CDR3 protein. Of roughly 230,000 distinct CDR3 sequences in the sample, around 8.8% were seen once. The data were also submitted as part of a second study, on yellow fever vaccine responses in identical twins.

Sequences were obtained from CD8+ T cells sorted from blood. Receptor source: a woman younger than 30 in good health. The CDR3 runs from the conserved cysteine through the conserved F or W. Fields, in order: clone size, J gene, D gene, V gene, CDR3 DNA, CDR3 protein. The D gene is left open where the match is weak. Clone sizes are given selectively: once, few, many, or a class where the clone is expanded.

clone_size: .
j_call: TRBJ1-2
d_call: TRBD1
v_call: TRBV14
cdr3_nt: TGTGCCAGCAGCCAAGATATAAAAGGGACAGACTATGGCTACACCTTC
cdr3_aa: CASSQDIKGTDYGYTF

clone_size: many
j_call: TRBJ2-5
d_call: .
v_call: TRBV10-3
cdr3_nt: TGTGCCATCGGGACCGACTTAACGGAGACCCAGTACTTC
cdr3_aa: CAIGTDLTETQYF

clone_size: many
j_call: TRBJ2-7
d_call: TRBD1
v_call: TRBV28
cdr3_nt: TGTGCCAGCAGCGAAACCGGGACAGGGGGCTTTGGGCAGTACTTC
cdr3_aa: CASSETGTGGFGQYF

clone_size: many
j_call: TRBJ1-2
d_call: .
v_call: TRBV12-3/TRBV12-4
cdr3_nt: TGTGCCAGCAGCCCTGCCTATGGCTACACCTTC
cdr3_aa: CASSPAYGYTF

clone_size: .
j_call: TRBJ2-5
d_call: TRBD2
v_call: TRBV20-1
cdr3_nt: TGCAGTGCTAGTCCTAGCGGGGACCAAGAGACCCAGTACTTC
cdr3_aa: CSASPSGDQETQYF

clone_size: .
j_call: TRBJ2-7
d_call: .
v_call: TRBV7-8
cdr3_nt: TGTGCCAGCAGCGATAGGTATAAGGACGAGCAGTACTTC
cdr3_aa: CASSDRYKDEQYF

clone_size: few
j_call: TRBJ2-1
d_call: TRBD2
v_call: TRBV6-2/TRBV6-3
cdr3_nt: TGTGCCAGCAGTTACCCCAGCTCCGGGACTAGTAGGTATGAGCAGTTCTTC
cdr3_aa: CASSYPSSGTSRYEQFF

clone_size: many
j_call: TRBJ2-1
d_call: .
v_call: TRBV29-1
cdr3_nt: TGCAGCGTTGATAGGAACAATGAGCAGTTCTTC
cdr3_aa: CSVDRNNEQFF

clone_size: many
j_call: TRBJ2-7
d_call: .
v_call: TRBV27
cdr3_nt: TGTGCCAGCAGGCGGAGCTCCTACGAGCAGTACTTC
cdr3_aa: CASRRSSYEQYF

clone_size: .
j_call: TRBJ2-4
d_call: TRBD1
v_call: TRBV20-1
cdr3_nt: TGCAGTGCTAGAGAACCAAATACAGGGGGGTACATTCAGTACTTC
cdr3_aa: CSAREPNTGGYIQYF

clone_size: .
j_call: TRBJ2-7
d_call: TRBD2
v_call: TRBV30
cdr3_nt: TGTGCCTGGAGTGTGGCGGGGGGGGAATCCTACGAGCAGTACTTC
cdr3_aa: CAWSVAGGESYEQYF

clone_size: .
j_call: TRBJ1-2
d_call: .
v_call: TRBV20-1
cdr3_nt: TGCAGTGCTAGAGATCTTGGCAGGGACTATGGCTACACCTTC
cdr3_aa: CSARDLGRDYGYTF

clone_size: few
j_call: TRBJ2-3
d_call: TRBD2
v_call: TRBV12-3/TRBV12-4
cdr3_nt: TGTGCCAGCAGAGAACTAGCGGGGGTGGCGGATACGCAGTATTTT
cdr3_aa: CASRELAGVADTQYF

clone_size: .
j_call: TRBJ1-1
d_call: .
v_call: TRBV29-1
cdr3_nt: TGCAGCGTTGTTTTTGGGGTCGAGTACGACGAAGCTTTCTTT
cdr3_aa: CSVVFGVEYDEAFF

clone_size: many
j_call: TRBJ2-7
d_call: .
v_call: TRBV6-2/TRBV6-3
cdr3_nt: TGTGCCAGCAGTGCGGACTCCTACGAGCAGTACTTC
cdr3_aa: CASSADSYEQYF

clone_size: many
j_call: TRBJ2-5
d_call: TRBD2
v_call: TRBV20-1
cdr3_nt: TGCAGTGCTAGAGGAGGAAAACGACTAGCGGGGGAAGAGACCCAGTACTTC
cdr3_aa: CSARGGKRLAGEETQYF

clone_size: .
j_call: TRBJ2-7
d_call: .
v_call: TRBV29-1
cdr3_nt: TGCAGCGTTGTTCAGTGGGCAGGGCGCGAGCAGTACTTC
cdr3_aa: CSVVQWAGREQYF

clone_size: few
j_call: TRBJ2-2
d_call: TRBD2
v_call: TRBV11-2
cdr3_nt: TGTGCCAGCAGCTTTACTAGCGGGAGCGGAGTCACCGGGGAGCTGTTTTTT
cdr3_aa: CASSFTSGSGVTGELFF

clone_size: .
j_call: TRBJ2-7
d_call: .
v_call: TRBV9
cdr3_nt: TGTGCTAGCAGCATTTGGGTCGAGCAGTACTTC
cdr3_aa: CASSIWVEQYF

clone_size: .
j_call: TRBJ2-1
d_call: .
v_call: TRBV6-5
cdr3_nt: TGTGCCAGCAGTTCCCTAGCAACAAACAATGAGCAGTTCTTC
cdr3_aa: CASSSLATNNEQFF

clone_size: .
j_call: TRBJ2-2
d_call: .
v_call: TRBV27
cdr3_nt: .
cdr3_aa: CASSQLPGQSRTPGSCFF

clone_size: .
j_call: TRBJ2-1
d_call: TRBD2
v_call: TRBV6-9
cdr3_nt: TGTGCCAGCAGGAATAGCGGGAGGGCCTACAATGAGCAGTTCTTC
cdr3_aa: CASRNSGRAYNEQFF

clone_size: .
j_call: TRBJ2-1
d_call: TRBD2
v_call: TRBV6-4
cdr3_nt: TGTGCCAGCATCCGGTCTAGCGGGAGGGCCGGTACAATGAGGACGAGCTCCTACAATGAGCAGTTCTTC
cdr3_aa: CASIRSSGRAGTMRTSSYNEQFF

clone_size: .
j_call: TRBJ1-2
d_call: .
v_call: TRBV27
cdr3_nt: TGTGCCAGCAGTTTAGCCCAGAACTATGGCTACACCTTC
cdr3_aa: CASSLAQNYGYTF

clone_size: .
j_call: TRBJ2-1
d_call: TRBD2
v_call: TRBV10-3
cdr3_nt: TGTGCCATCAGTGACAGACTAGCGGGGGGGCTTTTCAATGAGCAGTTCTTC
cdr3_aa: CAISDRLAGGLFNEQFF

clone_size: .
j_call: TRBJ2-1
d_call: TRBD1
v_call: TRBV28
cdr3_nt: TGTGCCAGCAGTTATAGTAGACAGGGCATAAATGAGCAGTTCTTC
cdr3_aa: CASSYSRQGINEQFF

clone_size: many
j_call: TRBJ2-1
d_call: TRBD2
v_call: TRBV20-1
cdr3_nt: TGCAGTGCTAGAGATGGGGGACTAGCGACGCCCCAGCAGTTCTTC
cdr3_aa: CSARDGGLATPQQFF

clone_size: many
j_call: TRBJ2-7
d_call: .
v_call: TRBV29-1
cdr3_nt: TGCAGCGTACCCCGGGACGGAACCTACGAGCAGTACTTC
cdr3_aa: CSVPRDGTYEQYF

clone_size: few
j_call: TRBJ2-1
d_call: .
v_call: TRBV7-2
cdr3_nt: TGTGCCAGCAGCTTAGGGCTTCCCCAGGGCTCCGGCTCCTACAATGAGCAGTTCTTC
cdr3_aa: CASSLGLPQGSGSYNEQFF

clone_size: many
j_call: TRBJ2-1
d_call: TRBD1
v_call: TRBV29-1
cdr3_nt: TGCAGCGTTCCGACAGGGTCCAGCAATGAGCAGTTCTTC
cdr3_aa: CSVPTGSSNEQFF

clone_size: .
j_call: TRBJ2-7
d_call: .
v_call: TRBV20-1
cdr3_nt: TGCAGTCCCCTGGGTCTACAGGGCCACGAGCAGTACTTC
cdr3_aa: CSPLGLQGHEQYF

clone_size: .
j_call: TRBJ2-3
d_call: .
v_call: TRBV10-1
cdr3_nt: TGCGCCACCCACCCCGACCGGAATACGCAGTATTTT
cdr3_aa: CATHPDRNTQYF

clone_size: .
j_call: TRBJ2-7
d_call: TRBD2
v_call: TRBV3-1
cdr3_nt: TGTGCCAGCAGCCAAGATCTGCAGGGACTACTCTACGAGCAGTACTTC
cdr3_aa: CASSQDLQGLLYEQYF